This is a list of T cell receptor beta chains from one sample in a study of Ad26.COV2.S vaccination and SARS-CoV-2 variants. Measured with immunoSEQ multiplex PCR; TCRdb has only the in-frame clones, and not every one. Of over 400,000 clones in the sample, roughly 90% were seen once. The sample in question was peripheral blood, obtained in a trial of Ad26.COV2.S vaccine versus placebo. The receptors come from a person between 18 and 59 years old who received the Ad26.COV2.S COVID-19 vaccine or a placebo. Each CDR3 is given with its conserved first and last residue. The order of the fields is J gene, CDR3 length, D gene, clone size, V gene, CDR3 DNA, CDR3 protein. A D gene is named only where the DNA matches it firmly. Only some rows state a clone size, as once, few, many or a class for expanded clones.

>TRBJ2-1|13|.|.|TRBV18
TGTGCCAGCTCAGGGTTGGGACACAATGAGCAGTTCTTC
CASSGLGHNEQFF
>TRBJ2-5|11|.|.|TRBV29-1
TGCAGCGTTCGCGTCCAAGAGACCCAGTACTTC
CSVRVQETQYF
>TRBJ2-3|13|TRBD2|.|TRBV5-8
TGTGCCAGCAGGCGGGGGGGGACAGATACGCAGTATTTT
CASRRGGTDTQYF
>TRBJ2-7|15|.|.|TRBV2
TGTGCCAGCAGCCCGGAGCAGGGGATCAGAAACGAGCAGTACTTC
CASSPEQGIRNEQYF
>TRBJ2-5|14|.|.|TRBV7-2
TGTGCCAGCACCCTCGGGGCGGTACAAGAGACCCAGTACTTC
CASTLGAVQETQYF
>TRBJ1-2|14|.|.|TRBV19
TGTGCCAGTAGTTTTTACAACAGCGGCTATGGCTACACCTTC
CASSFYNSGYGYTF
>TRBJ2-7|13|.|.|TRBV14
TGTGCCAGCAGCCGCGTCCCCTCCTACGAGCAGTACTTC
CASSRVPSYEQYF
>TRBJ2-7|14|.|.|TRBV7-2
TGTGCCAGCAGCAGGGATAGGGGAGCCAACGAGCAGTACTTC
CASSRDRGANEQYF
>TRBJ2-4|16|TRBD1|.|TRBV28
TGTGCCAGCACCCGGGGACAGGGAGGGAGGAAAAACATTCAGTACTTC
CASTRGQGGRKNIQYF
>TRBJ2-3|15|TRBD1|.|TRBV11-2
TGTGCCAGCAGCTCCGGACAGGGGTGGAGCGATACGCAGTATTTT
CASSSGQGWSDTQYF
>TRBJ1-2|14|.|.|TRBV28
TGTGCCAGCAGTTTAGGAGGTTATAACTATGGCTACACCTTC
CASSLGGYNYGYTF
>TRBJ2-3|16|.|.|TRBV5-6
TGTGCCAGCAGCCACCGGGACTGGCAAAGCACAGATACGCAGTATTTT
CASSHRDWQSTDTQYF
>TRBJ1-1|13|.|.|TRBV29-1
TGCAGCGCCGTCGGGGACGAGACGCCTGAAGCTTTCTTT
CSAVGDETPEAFF
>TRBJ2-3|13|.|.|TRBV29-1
TGCAGCGTTTTCTTACAGGGAACAGATACGCAGTATTTT
CSVFLQGTDTQYF
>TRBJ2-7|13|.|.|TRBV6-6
TGTGCCAGCAGTTATGAGGGGGGCTACGAGCAGTACTTC
CASSYEGGYEQYF
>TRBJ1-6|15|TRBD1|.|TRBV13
TGTGCCAGCAGCCCCCTCGACAGGGAGTATTCACCCCTCCACTTT
CASSPLDREYSPLHF
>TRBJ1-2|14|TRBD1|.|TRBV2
TGTGCCAGCAGTATCCGGACAGGGTATGGTGGCTACACCTTC
CASSIRTGYGGYTF
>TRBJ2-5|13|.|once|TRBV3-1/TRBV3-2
TGTGCCAGCAGCCCCAGGGGAATGGAGACCCAGTACTTC
CASSPRGMETQYF
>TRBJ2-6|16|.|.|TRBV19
TGTGCCAGTAGGGGGGGTTGGAGCTCTGGGGCCAACGTCCTGACTTTC
CASRGGWSSGANVLTF
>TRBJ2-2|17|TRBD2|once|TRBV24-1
TGTGCCACCAGTGATTTAGCGGGGGGGCCTTTGACCGGGGAGCTGTTTTTT
CATSDLAGGPLTGELFF
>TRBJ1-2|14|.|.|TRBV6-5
TGTGCCAGCAGTTACGCGGCGACCCCCTATGGCTACACCTTC
CASSYAATPYGYTF
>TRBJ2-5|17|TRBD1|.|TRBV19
TGTGCCAGTAGGACTTGCCCCTCACGGACAGGGGAAGAGACCCAGTACTTC
CASRTCPSRTGEETQYF
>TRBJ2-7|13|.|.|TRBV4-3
TGCGCCAGCAGCCAAGATTCGGGGTACGAGCAGTACTTC
CASSQDSGYEQYF
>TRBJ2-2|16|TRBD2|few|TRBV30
TGTGCCTGGAGTGTATTGGCGGGGGGTATCACCGGGGAGCTGTTTTTT
CAWSVLAGGITGELFF
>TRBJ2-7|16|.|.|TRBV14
TGTGCCAGCAGCCAAGATCGGAACAGGGCTTCGGGTGAGCAGTACTTC
CASSQDRNRASGEQYF
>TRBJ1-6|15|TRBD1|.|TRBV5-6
TGTGCCAGCAGCTCAACAGGGGGCGGAAATTCACCCCTCCACTTT
CASSSTGGGNSPLHF
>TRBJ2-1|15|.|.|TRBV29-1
TGCAGCGTCTCCTCCGGGAGCCCCCTCAACAATGAGCAGTTCTTC
CSVSSGSPLNNEQFF
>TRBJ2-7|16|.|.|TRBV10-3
TGTGCCATCAGTGGGGATCAGGGGTCCCGCTCCTACGAGCAGTACTTC
CAISGDQGSRSYEQYF
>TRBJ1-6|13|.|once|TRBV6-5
TGTGCCAGCCGGACAGTCTCGGGTTCACCCCTCCACTTT
CASRTVSGSPLHF
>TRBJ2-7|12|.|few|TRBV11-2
TGTGCCAGCAGCCCCCACCCCTACGAGCAGTACTTC
CASSPHPYEQYF
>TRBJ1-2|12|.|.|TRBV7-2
TGTGCCAGCAGCTCAAGGGGTGGTCCCTACACCTTC
CASSSRGGPYTF
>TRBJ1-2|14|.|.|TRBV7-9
TGTGCCAGCAGCCGAACGGATCTAGGGGAGGGCTACACCTTC
CASSRTDLGEGYTF
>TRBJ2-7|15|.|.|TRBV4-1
TGCGCCAGCAGCCAATTGCGTCAGAGCTCCTACGAGCAGTACTTC
CASSQLRQSSYEQYF
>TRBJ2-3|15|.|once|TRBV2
TGTGCCAGCAGCACCCGCGGCCTCCGCACAGATACGCAGTATTTT
CASSTRGLRTDTQYF
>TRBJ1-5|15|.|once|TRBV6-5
TGTGCCAGCAGTTCAACAGGGTTTAGCAATCAGCCCCAGCATTTT
CASSSTGFSNQPQHF
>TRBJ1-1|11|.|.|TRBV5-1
TGCGCCAGCGGGAACGGGATTGAAGCTTTCTTT
CASGNGIEAFF
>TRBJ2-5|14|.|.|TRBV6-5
TGTGCCAGCACTCTCGTAAGGGGCGGGGAGACCCAGTACTTC
CASTLVRGGETQYF
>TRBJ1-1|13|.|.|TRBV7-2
TGTGCCAGCAGCCTCTACGGTCAGGTGGTAGCTTTCTTT
CASSLYGQVVAFF
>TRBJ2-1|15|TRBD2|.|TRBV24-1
TGTGCCACCTCGCTAGCGGGGGGCGGCCACAATGAGCAGTTCTTC
CATSLAGGGHNEQFF
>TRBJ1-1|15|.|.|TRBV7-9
TGTGCCAGCAGCTTAGGGCCAGGGGAGAACACTGAAGCTTTCTTT
CASSLGPGENTEAFF
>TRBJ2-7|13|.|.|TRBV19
TGTGCCAGCAAGGCGGCAGGGGTAAACGAGCAGTACTTC
CASKAAGVNEQYF
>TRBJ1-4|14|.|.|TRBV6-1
TGTGCCAGCAGTGAAGGGCAGGGTAATGAAAAACTGTTTTTT
CASSEGQGNEKLFF
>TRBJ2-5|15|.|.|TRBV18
TGTGCCAGCTCACCGAGTTTGGGGGATCAAGAGACCCAGTACTTC
CASSPSLGDQETQYF
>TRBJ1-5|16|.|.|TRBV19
TGTGCCAGTAGTCCCCTTTTTCAACCTACCAATCAGCCCCAGCATTTT
CASSPLFQPTNQPQHF
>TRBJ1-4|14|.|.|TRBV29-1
TGCAGCGCCTTACCAGGGAGATCTAATGAAAAACTGTTTTTT
CSALPGRSNEKLFF
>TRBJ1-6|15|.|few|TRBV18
TGTGCCAGCTCACCGGGCAGTTCTCATAATTCACCCCTCCACTTT
CASSPGSSHNSPLHF
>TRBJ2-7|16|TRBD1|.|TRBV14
TGTGCCAGCAGCCAAACGACAGGGGATAGGTCCTACGAGCAGTACTTC
CASSQTTGDRSYEQYF
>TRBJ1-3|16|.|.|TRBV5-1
TGCGCCAGCAGCTTGGAAGGTCCAACCTCTGGAAACACCATATATTTT
CASSLEGPTSGNTIYF
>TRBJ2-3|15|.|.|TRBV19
TGTGCCAGTAGTGGAAGAGTAGCGGTCACAGATACGCAGTATTTT
CASSGRVAVTDTQYF
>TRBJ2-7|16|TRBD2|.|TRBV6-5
TGTGCCAGCAGTTACTCGCCTAGCGGGGATGCCTCCGAGCAGTACTTC
CASSYSPSGDASEQYF
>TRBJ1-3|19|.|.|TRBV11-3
TGTGCCAGCAGCCCCATAGGTAGGGGACTACCGCGGACAGGAAACACCATATATTTT
CASSPIGRGLPRTGNTIYF
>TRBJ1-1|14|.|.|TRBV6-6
TGTGCCAGCAGTTACGGGGGAACGGACACTGAAGCTTTCTTT
CASSYGGTDTEAFF
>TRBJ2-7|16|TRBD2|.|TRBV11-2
TGTGCCAGCAGCTCAATAACTAGCGGGGGGGCCGACGAGCAGTACTTC
CASSSITSGGADEQYF